Below are 17 T cell receptor beta chains sequenced from a single sample in a study of blood T cells in healthy people across ages. Combining a sample-barcoded 5' primer with a J-beta primer mix, a second PCR ran for roughly 7 to 11 cycles. MiXCR, applied by TCRdb to the 5' RACE reads, yields one record per CDR3 protein. The profile shows 550,000 to 750,000 distinct CDR3 sequences, approximately 21% of them singletons. The sample taken for sequencing was blood. The receptor source for this set is a man in his 70s in good health.

V usage is TRBV20-1 and J usage is TRBJ2-5; 9 bases match TRBD2. With the DNA end fitting TRBJ2-7 better, the J assignment may be wrong. The V gene's germline CDR1 is DFQATT and CDR2 SNEGSKA (reference sequence). The CDR3 has 17 amino acids. The CDR3 spells CSARDPSSSGTSYEQYF. As DNA, the CDR3 is TGCAGTGCTAGAGACCCTTCGTCTAGCGGGACTTCCTACGAGCAGTACTTC.

This clonotype was seen a few times. This chain connects TRBV4-1 to TRBJ2-5; D could derive from TRBD1 or TRBD2 (5 bases each). The closer fit of TRBJ2-7 to the DNA end suggests the J call may be wrong. The CDR3 totals 16 residues. CDR1 and CDR2 (germline): MGHRA, YSYEKL. CDR3 DNA: TGCGCCAGCAGCCAAGATTCGGAGCGGACAACCTACGAGCAGTACTTC. It yields the protein CASSQDSERTTYEQYF.

This sequence joins TRBV7-2 and TRBJ2-5; D uncertain. Matching the DNA end better, TRBJ2-7 makes the J call doubtful. Germline lookup yields CDR1 SGHTA and CDR2 FQGNSA. The CDR3 runs to 13 residues. The CDR3 here is CASSRGRNYEQYF. In DNA form, the CDR3 reads TGTGCCAGCAGCCGAGGACGGAACTACGAGCAGTACTTC.

The V call is TRBV29-1, the J call TRBJ2-5, with D possibly called TRBD1 or TRBD2 (5 bases each). Germline V gene lookup returns CDR1 SQVTM and CDR2 ANQGSEA. Trimming stripped 5 bases from V and 5 bases from J, with 18 bases between. CDR3 size: 14 residues. The CDR3 sequence: CSVPRGLNRETQYF. Written as DNA, the CDR3 is TGCAGCGTTCCCCGGGGCCTTAACCGGGAGACCCAGTACTTC. The variable domain in full, with the rest retrieved from reference TRBV29-1 and TRBJ2-5, is SAVISQKPSRDICQRGTSLTIQCQVDSQVTMMFWYRQQPGQSLTLIATANQGSEATYESGFVIDKFPISRPNLTFSTLTVSNMSPEDSSIYLCSVPRGLNRETQYFGPGTRLLVL.

This clonotype was counted only a few times. The gene calls are TRBV3-1 and TRBJ1-1; D is ambiguous. V was clipped by 0 bases and J by 11 bases, with 7 bases between them. Germline V gene sequence: CDR1 LGHDT, CDR2 YNNKEL (reference sequence). The CDR3 runs 11 residues. CDR3 sequence reads: CASSQEDLAFF. The DNA of the CDR3 is TGTGCCAGCAGCCAAGAAGATTTGGCTTTCTTT.

In its sample, this clonotype was seen a few times. The V call is TRBV5-5, the J call TRBJ2-5, with 10 bases that match TRBD2. Unmatched junction bases numbered 8, after V lost 3 bases and J lost 6 bases. CDR3 size: 15 residues. Germline lookup yields CDR1 SGHKS and CDR2 YYEKEE (reference sequence). CDR3 nucleotide sequence: TGTGCCAGCAGCTCGCTACCTAGCGGGAGACAGACCCAGTACTTC. The encoded protein is CASSSLPSGRQTQYF.

This clonotype was detected only a few times. The chain combines TRBV28 with TRBJ1-2; TRBD1 aligns across 8 bases. Germline V gives CDR1 MDHEN, CDR2 SYDVKM. The V gene end was trimmed by 8 bases and the J gene end by 3 bases; junction bases not matched to a gene: 5. The CDR3 has 13 residues. The CDR3 loop reads CASRTGQDYGYTF. For the CDR3, the DNA is TGTGCCAGCCGGACAGGGCAGGACTATGGCTACACCTTC.

This clonotype was counted many times. The chain is built from TRBV21-1 and TRBJ2-4; the table gives TRBD1 as D, unverified against the DNA. TRBV21-1 has pseudogene status. The CDR3 totals 13 residues. CDR3 nucleotides: TGTGCCAGCAGCAACCCCTTCAAAAACATTCAGTACTTC. This translates into CASSNPFKNIQYF.

The chain employs TRBV11-2 and TRBJ2-3; 7 nucleotides line up with TRBD2. Unmatched junction bases numbered 7, after V lost 6 bases and J lost 1 base. Per germline, CDR1 SGHAT and CDR2 FQNNGV. The length of the CDR3 is 15 residues. The DNA for the CDR3 is TGTGCCAGCAGTATCGGGGGGAAAGGCACAGATACGCAGTATTTT. It translates to CASSIGGKGTDTQYF.

V usage is TRBV4-1 and J usage is TRBJ2-5; no firm D call. CDR3 length equals 15 residues. CDR1 and CDR2 from the germline V gene are MGHRA and YSYEKL. The V end was cut by 1 base, the J end by 2 bases, with 11 bases between. CDR3 sequence (DNA): TGCGCCAGCAGCCAAGGCTCTAGAGTACAAGAGACCCAGTACTTC. It codes for CASSQGSRVQETQYF.

In this sample, this clonotype turned up a few times. A much larger clone is a single base away; this may be a read error. The rearrangement uses TRBV3-1 and TRBJ1-2; D is uncertain. Germline lookup yields CDR1 LGHDT and CDR2 YNNKEL (reference sequence). The CDR3 has 14 residues. In nucleotides, the CDR3 is TGTGCCAGCAGCCCTAACAGTTTATGGAACGGCTGCACCTTC. Amino acids: CASSPNSLWNGCTF.

This clonotype was seen a few times. The chain employs TRBV3-1 and TRBJ1-1; TRBD1 is a possible D gene (6 bases). Deletions cut 4 bases from V and 11 bases from J, with 14 bases between. This CDR3 has 12 amino acids. Germline V CDR1 and CDR2: LGHDT, YNNKEL (reference sequence). The CDR3 nucleotides read TGTGCCAGCAGCCCGACAGGTTCCGGGGCTTTCTTT. Protein: CASSPTGSGAFF. Together with reference TRBV3-1 and TRBJ1-1, the CDR3 gives the full variable domain: DTAVSQTPKYLVTQMGNDKSIKCEQNLGHDTMYWYKQDSKKFLKIMFSYNNKELIINETVPNRFSPKSPDKAHLNLHINSLELGDSAVYFCASSPTGSGAFFGQGTRLTVV.

Here the CDR3 reads CAISESGGGTRSYNEQFF. CDR3 in DNA: TGTGCCATCAGTGAGTCTGGAGGAGGGACTCGCTCCTACAATGAGCAGTTCTTC. V and J are TRBV10-3 and TRBJ2-1, with a possible D match to TRBD2 (6 bases). CDR1 and CDR2 (germline): ENHRY, SYGVKD. This CDR3 region has 18 residues. V was trimmed by 0 bases and J by 0 bases, leaving 15 bases between them.

V usage is TRBV28 and J usage is TRBJ1-6, with TRBD1 matching over 7 bases. Germline V gives CDR1 MDHEN, CDR2 SYDVKM. The CDR3 contains 14 residues. V dropped 4 bases and J dropped 10; count of bases not matched to a gene: 7. The CDR3 region is CASSSDRDGSPLHF. DNA for the CDR3: TGTGCCAGCAGTTCAGACAGGGACGGGTCACCCCTCCACTTT.

Only a few counts were recorded for this clonotype. CDR3 sequence reads: CASSPFGTGNNEQFF. CDR3 DNA sequence: TGTGCCAGCAGCCCATTTGGGACAGGGAACAATGAGCAGTTCTTC. J is TRBJ2-1 and V is TRBV11-3, with TRBD1 matching 9 bases. This CDR3 has 15 residues. CDR1 and CDR2 (germline): SGHNT, YENEEA. J was trimmed by 5 bases and V by 5 bases; bases with no gene match: 7.

This clonotype was seen a handful of times. In DNA, the CDR3 is TGTGCCACCAGCAGAGATAGGGGGGGATACGAGCAGTACTTC. Translating gives CATSRDRGGYEQYF. The chain uses TRBV15 and TRBJ2-7; D is perhaps TRBD2 (7 bases). CDR3 length equals 14 residues. Germline lookup yields CDR1 LNHNV and CDR2 YYDKDF (reference sequence). The V and J ends lost 0 bases and 4 bases respectively, with 10 bases between them.

This clonotype has ten or more counts. CDR3 in amino acids: CAISESGVSNQPQHF. For the CDR3, the DNA is TGTGCCATCAGTGAGTCCGGGGTTAGCAATCAGCCCCAGCATTTT. The chain joins TRBV10-3 to TRBJ1-5, with D hard to call. The germline V and J ends were trimmed by 0 bases and 0 bases, with 6 bases remaining between them. There are 15 residues in the CDR3. Per the germline V gene, CDR1 is ENHRY and CDR2 is SYGVKD.